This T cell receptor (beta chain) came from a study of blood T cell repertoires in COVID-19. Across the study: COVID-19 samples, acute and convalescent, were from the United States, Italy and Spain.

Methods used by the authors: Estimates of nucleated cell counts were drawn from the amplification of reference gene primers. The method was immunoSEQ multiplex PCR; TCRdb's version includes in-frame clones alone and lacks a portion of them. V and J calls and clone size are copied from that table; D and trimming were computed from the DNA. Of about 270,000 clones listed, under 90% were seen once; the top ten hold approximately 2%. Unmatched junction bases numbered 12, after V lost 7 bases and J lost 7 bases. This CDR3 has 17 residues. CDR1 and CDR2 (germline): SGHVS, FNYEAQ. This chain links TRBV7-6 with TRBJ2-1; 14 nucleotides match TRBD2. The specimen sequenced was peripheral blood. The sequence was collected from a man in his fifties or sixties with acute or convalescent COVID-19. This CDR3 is CASTLGPGLAGENEQFF. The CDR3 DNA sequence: TGTGCCAGCACCCTGGGACCGGGACTAGCGGGGGAGAATGAGCAGTTCTTC.